The text below deals with one T cell receptor (beta chain). This CDR3 is 15 amino acids long. The V segment lost 0 bases and the J segment 6 bases; nucleotides outside the gene matches: 6. In germline, CDR1 is SGHNT, CDR2 YYREEE (reference sequence). This sample is part of a study of CD8 T cells in Susac syndrome. Age- and sex-matched healthy donors served as the control group. Reverse transcription of about 0.45 to 1 ug RNA was performed with random hexamers. Amplification of TCR beta CDR3 by immunoSEQ multiplex PCR spanned 54 Vbeta and 13 Jbeta. From the immunoSEQ multiplex PCR reads, TCRdb called clonotypes with MiXCR, one entry per CDR3 protein. The repertoire holds some 170,000 distinct CDR3 sequences, with about 95% as singletons.

The material sequenced was CD4+ T cells from PBMCs. The chain combines TRBV5-4 with TRBJ2-3, with 8 positions matching TRBD2. The TCR was taken from a human donor in good health. CDR3 sequence (DNA): TGTGCCAGCAGCTTGGCCGGGGGGGAGGGGGATACGCAGTATTTT. Translated, it gives CASSLAGGEGDTQYF.